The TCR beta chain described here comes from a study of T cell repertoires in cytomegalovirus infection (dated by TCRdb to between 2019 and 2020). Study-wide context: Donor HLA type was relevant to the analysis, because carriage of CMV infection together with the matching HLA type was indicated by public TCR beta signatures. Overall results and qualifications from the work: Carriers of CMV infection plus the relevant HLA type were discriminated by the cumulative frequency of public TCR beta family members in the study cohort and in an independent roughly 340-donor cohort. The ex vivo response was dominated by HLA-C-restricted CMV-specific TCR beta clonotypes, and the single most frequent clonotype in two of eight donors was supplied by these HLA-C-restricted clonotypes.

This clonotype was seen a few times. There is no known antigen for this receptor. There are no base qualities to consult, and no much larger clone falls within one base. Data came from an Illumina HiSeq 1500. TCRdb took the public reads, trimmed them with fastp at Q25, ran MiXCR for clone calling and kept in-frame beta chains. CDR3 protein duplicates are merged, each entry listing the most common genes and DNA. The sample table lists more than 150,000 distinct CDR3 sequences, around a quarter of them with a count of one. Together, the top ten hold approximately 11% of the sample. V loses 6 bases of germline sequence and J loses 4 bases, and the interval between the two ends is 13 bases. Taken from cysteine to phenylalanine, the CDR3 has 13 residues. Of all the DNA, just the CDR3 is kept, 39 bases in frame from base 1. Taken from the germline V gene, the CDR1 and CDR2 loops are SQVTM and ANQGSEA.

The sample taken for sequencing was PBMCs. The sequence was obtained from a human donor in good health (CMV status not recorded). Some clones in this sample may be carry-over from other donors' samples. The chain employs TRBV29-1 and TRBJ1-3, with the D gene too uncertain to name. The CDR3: CSVGLRQGNTIYF. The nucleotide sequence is TGCAGCGTCGGTCTCCGGCAGGGAAACACCATATATTTT.